These 20 T cell receptor beta chains originate from one sample sequenced in a study of cytomegalovirus exposure and HLA in healthy donors. It was with 60 Vbeta and 13 Jbeta primers that the PCR ran. TCRdb's table, derived via immunoSEQ multiplex PCR, lists solely in-frame clones and lacks some. The sample contains 180,000 or so clones, 75% to 80% of which appear only once. The material sequenced was PBMCs. Receptors were obtained from a man aged 45-65 years in good health and CMV-seropositive.

V usage is TRBV7-2 and J usage is TRBJ1-5, with D possibly matching TRBD1 (5 bases). The CDR3 has 15 residues. The germline V and J ends were trimmed by 4 bases and 4 bases, with 14 bases remaining between them. Germline assignment: CDR1 SGHTA and CDR2 FQGNSA. CDR3 in DNA: TGTGCCAGCAGCTCCCTGGGGCTCATAAATCAGCCCCAGCATTTT. Protein product: CASSSLGLINQPQHF.

The gene calls are TRBV27 and TRBJ2-2; 7 bases map to TRBD1. Germline trimming cut 6 bases from V and 7 bases from J; bases unmatched to any gene: 8. Germline V lookup: CDR1 MNHEY, CDR2 SMNVEV (reference sequence). The CDR3 has 14 amino acids. The CDR3 DNA is TGTGCCAGCAGGCGACAGGGAGTAAACGGGGAGCTGTTTTTT. This sequence encodes CASRRQGVNGELFF.

The chain employs TRBV2 and TRBJ2-1; TRBD2 aligns across 8 bases. CDR1 and CDR2 (germline): SNHLY, FYNNEI. V was clipped by 3 bases and J by 4 bases; unmatched bases: 11. This CDR3 region has 17 residues. In DNA form, the CDR3 reads TGTGCCAGCAGTGAGCGGGTGACGGGGGGGGTTTACAATGAGCAGTTCTTC. It codes for CASSERVTGGVYNEQFF.

This chain joins TRBV30 and TRBJ2-3, with 8 bases aligning to TRBD1. The CDR3 is made up of 14 amino acids. Germline values: CDR1 GTSNPN, CDR2 SVGIG (reference sequence). V lost 5 bases to trimming and J lost 2 bases; unmatched junction nucleotides: 6. CDR3: CAWDNRGDTDTQYF. The CDR3 DNA sequence: TGTGCCTGGGATAACAGGGGGGACACAGATACGCAGTATTTT.

The rearrangement joins TRBV19 to TRBJ1-6, with D unresolved. This CDR3 is built from 18 residues. The V and J ends lost 6 bases and 6 bases respectively, with 24 bases between them. CDR1 is LNHDA and CDR2 is SQIVND in the germline V gene (reference sequence). CDR3 in DNA: TGTGCCAGTAGACCATCTGGCCGAGGAGGACGTAGTAATTCACCCCTCCACTTT. Amino acids: CASRPSGRGGRSNSPLHF.

The V and J genes are TRBV2 and TRBJ1-1; 8 positions match TRBD1. Germline-derived CDR1 and CDR2 are SNHLY and FYNNEI. J lost 2 bases, V lost 4 bases, and 18 bases had no gene match. CDR3 size: 19 residues. The CDR3 spells CASSVILAGSGQGNTEAFF. DNA for the CDR3: TGTGCCAGCAGTGTGATTTTGGCAGGCTCCGGACAGGGTAACACTGAAGCTTTCTTT.

CDR3 DNA: TGTGCCAGCAGTACCAGACCGGGACAGGGGCACTACGAGCAGTACTTC. Translated, it gives CASSTRPGQGHYEQYF. The V call is TRBV28, the J call TRBJ2-7; 10 bases map to TRBD1. The CDR3 is 16 residues long. With 5 bases clipped from V and 3 bases from J, the junction kept 10 bases outside the gene matches. CDR1 is MDHEN, CDR2 SYDVKM, per germline. Filled out from reference TRBV28 and TRBJ2-7, the complete variable domain reads DVKVTQSSRYLVKRTGEKVFLECVQDMDHENMFWYRQDPGLGLRLIYFSYDVKMKEKGDIPEGYSVSREKKERFSLILESASTNQTSMYLCASSTRPGQGHYEQYFGPGTRLTVT.

This clone has more than one count but fewer than ten. The chain links TRBV25-1 to TRBJ1-4; 7 nucleotides match TRBD1. Trimming removed 5 bases from V and 0 bases from J; junction bases left unmatched: 9. The CDR3 sequence is 17 residues long. Per germline, CDR1 MGHDK and CDR2 SYGVNS. CDR3: CASSSRGQIATNEKLFF. DNA of the CDR3: TGTGCCAGCAGTTCCCGGGGACAGATTGCAACTAATGAAAAACTGTTTTTT. Based on the CDR3 plus reference TRBV25-1 and TRBJ1-4, the full variable domain is EADIYQTPRYLVIGTGKKITLECSQTMGHDKMYWYQQDPGMELHLIHYSYGVNSTEKGDLSSESTVSRIRTEHFPLTLESARPSHTSQYLCASSSRGQIATNEKLFFGSGTQLSVL.

V is TRBV7-6 and J is TRBJ2-1; 7 bases are shared with TRBD2. The CDR3 sequence is 15 residues long. The V gene's germline CDR1 is SGHVS and CDR2 FNYEAQ. Trimming removed 0 bases from V and 3 bases from J; junction bases left unmatched: 2. This chain's CDR3 is CASSLARGNYNEQFF. In DNA, the CDR3 is TGTGCCAGCAGCTTAGCGCGGGGGAACTACAATGAGCAGTTCTTC. Looking up the rest from reference TRBV7-6 and TRBJ2-1 gives the full variable domain: GAGVSQSPRYKVTKRGQDVALRCDPISGHVSLYWYRQALGQGPEFLTYFNYEAQQDKSGLPNDRFSAERPEGSISTLTIQRTEQRDSAMYRCASSLARGNYNEQFFGPGTRLTVL.

Turning to this clone: The same CDR3 can be traced to other DNA sequences in this sample. V is TRBV19 and J is TRBJ2-2; D is possibly TRBD1 (5 bases). V dropped 5 bases and J dropped 2 bases, with 9 bases sitting between them. The CDR3 runs 14 residues. CDR1 and CDR2 from the germline V gene are LNHDA and SQIVND (reference sequence). The CDR3 coding sequence is TGTGCCAGTAGTCAGGGCAGAAACACCGGGGAGCTGTTTTTT. Translated: CASSQGRNTGELFF.

This chain joins TRBV19 and TRBJ1-5; 7 bases align to TRBD1. The CDR3 has 13 residues. The germline gives CDR1 LNHDA, CDR2 SQIVND (reference sequence). V shed 9 bases, J shed 7 bases, and the junction held 9 bases outside the gene matches. CDR3 loop: CASTTGAGQPQHF. The CDR3 region has the DNA TGTGCCAGCACCACAGGGGCCGGGCAGCCCCAGCATTTT.

The gene calls are TRBV30 and TRBJ1-6; D unresolved. The length of the CDR3 is 14 residues. The V gene lost 3 bases and the J gene lost 9 bases, with 15 bases spanning the gap. Germline V gene data show CDR1 as GTSNPN and CDR2 as SVGIG (reference sequence). CDR3 protein: CAWRVASTISPLHF. The CDR3 DNA sequence: TGTGCCTGGAGGGTGGCCTCAACCATTTCACCCCTCCACTTT.

A few counts support this clone. This chain links TRBV6-4 with TRBJ2-3, with 12 bases matching TRBD1. CDR3 length equals 16 residues. Germline CDR1 is MRHNA and CDR2 is SNTAGT. V trimming: 0 bases; J trimming: 4 bases; junction bases outside the gene matches: 2. The CDR3: CASSDSGTGGPDTQYF. The CDR3 DNA reads TGTGCCAGCAGTGACTCTGGGACAGGGGGCCCAGATACGCAGTATTTT.

V is TRBV5-4 and J is TRBJ2-1; D is perhaps TRBD2 (7 bases). The germline gives CDR1 SGHNT, CDR2 YYREEE (reference sequence). The CDR3 is made up of 15 amino acids. V lost 0 bases to trimming and J lost 7 bases, with 14 bases between them. The CDR3 DNA follows: TGTGCCAGCAGCTTGGTCGCGGGGGCGCTGAATGAGCAGTTCTTC. The encoded protein is CASSLVAGALNEQFF.

The chain couples TRBV19 to TRBJ2-5; 9 nucleotides align to TRBD1. CDR3 length: 16 amino acids. Germline V gives CDR1 LNHDA, CDR2 SQIVND (reference sequence). V shed 1 base and J 4 bases; nucleotides not matched to a gene: 7. DNA of the CDR3: TGTGCCAGTAGTATAGCTCGGACAGGGGAACGAGAGACCCAGTACTTC. It translates to CASSIARTGERETQYF.

The chain links TRBV1 to TRBJ1-1; TRBD1 is the table's D call and was not checked against the DNA. TRBV1 corresponds to a pseudogene. The length of the CDR3 is 16 residues. Written as DNA, the CDR3 is TGCACCAGCAGCCATTCTCACAGGGGACCCGACACTGAAGCTTTCTTT. Residues: CTSSHSHRGPDTEAFF.

The chain carries TRBV5-4 and TRBJ1-2, with TRBD1 matching 12 bases. Germline lookup yields CDR1 SGHNT and CDR2 YYREEE (reference sequence). This CDR3 is built from 14 residues. The V and J ends lost 4 bases and 2 bases, in that order; junction bases with no gene match: 0. This chain's CDR3 is CASSGTGGNYGYTF. The CDR3 DNA reads TGTGCCAGCAGCGGGACAGGGGGCAACTATGGCTACACCTTC.

The rearrangement joins TRBV5-1 to TRBJ2-1; TRBD2 matches 8 bases. Per germline, CDR1 SGHRS and CDR2 YFSETQ. The V gene end was trimmed by 7 bases and the J gene end by 7 bases; junction bases not matched to a gene: 10. The CDR3 spans 14 residues. The CDR3 loop is CASVSGDTGNEQFF. DNA of the CDR3: TGCGCCAGCGTTAGCGGGGATACGGGGAATGAGCAGTTCTTC.

This clone turned up a few times. The chain joins TRBV5-4 to TRBJ2-7; maybe TRBD2 (5 bases). CDR1 SGHNT and CDR2 YYREEE come from the germline V gene (reference sequence). Between the trimmed V and J ends, which lost 2 bases and 7 bases, there was a span of 10 bases. This CDR3 spans 12 amino acids. The CDR3 DNA reads as TGTGCCAGCAGCTTTCGAGGGCTAGAGCAGTACTTC. It is translated as CASSFRGLEQYF.

The DNA of the CDR3 is TGTGCCAGCAGCCAAGGAGACAGGGGGCGGTTCAGTGAAAAACTGTTTTTT. The encoded protein is CASSQGDRGRFSEKLFF. V is TRBV4-2 and J is TRBJ1-4; 10 bases agree with TRBD1. The length of the CDR3 is 17 residues. V gave up 1 base and J gave up 7 bases; unmatched junction bases: 9. Germline CDR1 LGHNA, CDR2 YNFKEQ.